The entry below describes one T cell receptor (beta chain). The data were taken from a study of blood T cell repertoires in COVID-19. As processed by the authors: Reference gene primer amplification gave nucleated cell count estimates. Sequencing used immunoSEQ multiplex PCR; TCRdb keeps in-frame clones, though not all of them. D and trimming were read from the DNA, whereas the V and J calls and clone size are those reported in that table. The sample yields roughly 500,000 clones, 88% seen once. The CDR3 has 14 amino acids. In germline, CDR1 is SNHLY, CDR2 FYNNEI. The germline V and J ends were trimmed by 8 bases and 4 bases, with 15 bases remaining between them. Living in under 30 US areas, the participants were between roughly 18 and 89 years of age.

This chain uses TRBV2 with TRBJ1-5; D might be TRBD1 (6 bases). Sequencing was performed on PBMCs or T cells enriched from blood (not recorded which). This clonotype was obtained from a woman between 40 and 50 years old who had recovered from COVID-19. CDR3 protein: CASYEQGTNQPQHF. The CDR3 coding sequence is TGTGCCAGCTATGAACAGGGAACGAATCAGCCCCAGCATTTT.